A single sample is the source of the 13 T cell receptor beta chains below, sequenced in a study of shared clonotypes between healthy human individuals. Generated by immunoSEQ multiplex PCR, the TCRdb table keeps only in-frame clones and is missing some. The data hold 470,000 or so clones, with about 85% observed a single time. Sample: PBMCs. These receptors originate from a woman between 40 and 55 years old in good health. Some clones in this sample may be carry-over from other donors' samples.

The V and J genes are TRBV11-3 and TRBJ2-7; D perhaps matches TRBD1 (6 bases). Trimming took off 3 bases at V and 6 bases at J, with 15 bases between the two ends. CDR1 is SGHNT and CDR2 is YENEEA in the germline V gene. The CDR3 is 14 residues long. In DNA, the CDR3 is TGTGCCAGCAGCTTGAGGGGGAGCCCTTTCGAGCAGTACTTC. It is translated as CASSLRGSPFEQYF.

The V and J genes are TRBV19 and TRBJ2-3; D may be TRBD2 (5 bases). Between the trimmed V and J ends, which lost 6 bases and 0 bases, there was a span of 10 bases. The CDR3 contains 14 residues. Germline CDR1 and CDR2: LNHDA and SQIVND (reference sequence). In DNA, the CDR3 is TGTGCCAGTAGAGGAGGCCTTAGCACAGATACGCAGTATTTT. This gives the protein CASRGGLSTDTQYF.

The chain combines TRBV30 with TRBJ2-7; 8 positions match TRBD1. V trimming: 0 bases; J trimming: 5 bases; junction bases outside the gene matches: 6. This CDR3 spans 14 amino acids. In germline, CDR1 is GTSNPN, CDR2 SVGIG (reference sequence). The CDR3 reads CAWSVRRGLDEQYF. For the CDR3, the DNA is TGTGCCTGGAGTGTACGCAGGGGGCTCGACGAGCAGTACTTC.

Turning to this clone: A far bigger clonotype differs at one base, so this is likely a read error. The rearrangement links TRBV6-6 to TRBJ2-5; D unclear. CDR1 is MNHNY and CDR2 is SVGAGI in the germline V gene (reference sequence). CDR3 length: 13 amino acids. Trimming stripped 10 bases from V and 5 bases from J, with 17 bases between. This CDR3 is CANSPQPQETQYF. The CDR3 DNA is TGTGCCAACAGCCCTCAGCCCCAGGAGACCCAGTACTTC.

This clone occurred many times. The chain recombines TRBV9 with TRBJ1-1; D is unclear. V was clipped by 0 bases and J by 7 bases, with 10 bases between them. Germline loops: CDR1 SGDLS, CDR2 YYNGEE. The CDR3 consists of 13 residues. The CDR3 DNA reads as TGTGCCAGCAGCGTAGGCGTGGGAAGTGAAGCTTTCTTT. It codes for CASSVGVGSEAFF.

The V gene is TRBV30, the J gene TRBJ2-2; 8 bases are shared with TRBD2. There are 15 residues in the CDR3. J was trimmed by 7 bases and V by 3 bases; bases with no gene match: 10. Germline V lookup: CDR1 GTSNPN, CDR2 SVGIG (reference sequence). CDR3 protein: CAWSRGTSGVGELFF. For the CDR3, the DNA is TGTGCCTGGAGCCGCGGGACTAGTGGTGTCGGGGAGCTGTTTTTT. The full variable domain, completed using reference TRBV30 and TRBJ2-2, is SQTIHQWPATLVQPVGSPLSLECTVEGTSNPNLYWYRQAAGRGLQLLFYSVGIGQISSEVPQNLSASRPQDRQFILSSKKLLLSDSGFYLCAWSRGTSGVGELFFGEGSRLTVL.

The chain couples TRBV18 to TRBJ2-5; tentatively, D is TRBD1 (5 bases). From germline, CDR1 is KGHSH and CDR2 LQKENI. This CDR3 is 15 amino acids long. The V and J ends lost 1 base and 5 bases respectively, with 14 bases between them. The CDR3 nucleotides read TGTGCCAGCTCACCACGCCGTCAGGGTGGCGAGACCCAGTACTTC. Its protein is CASSPRRQGGETQYF. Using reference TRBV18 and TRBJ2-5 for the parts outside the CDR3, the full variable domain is NAGVMQNPRHLVRRRGQEARLRCSPMKGHSHVYWYRQLPEEGLKFMVYLQKENIIDESGMPKERFSAEFPKEGPSILRIQQVVRGDSAAYFCASSPRRQGGETQYFGPGTRLLVL.

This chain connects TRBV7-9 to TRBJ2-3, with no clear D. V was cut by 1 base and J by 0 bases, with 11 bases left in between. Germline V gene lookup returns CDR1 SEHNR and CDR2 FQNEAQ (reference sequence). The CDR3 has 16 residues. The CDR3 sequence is CASSLGTHESTDTQYF. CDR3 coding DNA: TGTGCCAGCAGCTTAGGGACCCACGAAAGCACAGATACGCAGTATTTT. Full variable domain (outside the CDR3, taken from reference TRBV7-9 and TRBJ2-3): DTGVSQNPRHKITKRGQNVTFRCDPISEHNRLYWYRQTLGQGPEFLTYFQNEAQLEKSRLLSDRFSAERPKGSFSTLEIQRTEQGDSAMYLCASSLGTHESTDTQYFGPGTRLTVL.

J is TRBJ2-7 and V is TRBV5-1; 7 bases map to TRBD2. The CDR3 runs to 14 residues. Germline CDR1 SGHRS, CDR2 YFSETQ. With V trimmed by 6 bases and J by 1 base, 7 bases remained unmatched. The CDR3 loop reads CASTPGLPSYEQYF. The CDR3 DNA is TGCGCCAGCACCCCGGGACTACCTTCCTACGAGCAGTACTTC.

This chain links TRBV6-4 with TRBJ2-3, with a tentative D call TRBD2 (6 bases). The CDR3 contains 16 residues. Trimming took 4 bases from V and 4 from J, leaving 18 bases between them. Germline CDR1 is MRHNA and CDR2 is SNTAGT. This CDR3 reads CASSAEPGSGSDTQYF. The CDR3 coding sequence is TGTGCCAGCAGTGCGGAACCCGGGAGTGGGTCAGATACGCAGTATTTT.

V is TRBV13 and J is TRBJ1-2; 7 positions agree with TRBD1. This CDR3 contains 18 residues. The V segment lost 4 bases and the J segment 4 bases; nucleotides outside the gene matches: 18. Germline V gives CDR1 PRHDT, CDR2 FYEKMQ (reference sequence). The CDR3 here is CASSSSTDRLGRSYGYTF. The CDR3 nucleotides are TGTGCCAGCAGCTCCTCAACGGACAGGTTGGGTAGGAGCTATGGCTACACCTTC.

The CDR3 sequence: CAISGGLAGAYEQYF. DNA of the CDR3: TGTGCCATCAGTGGGGGACTAGCGGGCGCCTACGAGCAGTACTTC. This chain connects TRBV10-3 to TRBJ2-7; 12 bases map to TRBD2. J lost 2 bases, V lost 4 bases, and 3 bases had no gene match. The CDR3 length is 15 residues. Germline assignment: CDR1 ENHRY and CDR2 SYGVKD.

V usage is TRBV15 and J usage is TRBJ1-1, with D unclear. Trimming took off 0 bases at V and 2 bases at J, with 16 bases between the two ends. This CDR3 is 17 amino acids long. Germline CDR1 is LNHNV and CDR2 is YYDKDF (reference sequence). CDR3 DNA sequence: TGTGCCACCAGCAGAGACAGAACTACCCAAGCCAACACTGAAGCTTTCTTT. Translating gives CATSRDRTTQANTEAFF.